The clone carrying this T cell receptor (beta chain) was detected once. This specimen belongs to a study of blood T cell repertoires in COVID-19. Study details: Some COVID-19 samples were acute and others convalescent; all came from the United States, Italy and Spain. Sample material is recorded as cDNA or gDNA derived from T cells, B-cell-depleted T cells, or PBMCs.

Per the germline V gene, CDR1 is SGHAT and CDR2 is FQNNGV. V was clipped by 5 bases and J by 10 bases; unmatched bases: 3. This CDR3 region has 12 residues. Profiled with immunoSEQ multiplex PCR; TCRdb holds only in-frame clones, not every one. The table includes 350,000 to 450,000 clones, 90% to 95% detected once. The study drew participants aged about 18 to 89 years from fewer than 30 US areas. The sample taken for sequencing was PBMCs or T cells enriched from blood (not recorded which). The J gene is TRBJ2-1, the V gene TRBV11-2; the match to TRBD2 covers 9 bases. The sequence derives from a woman aged 40 to 50 who had been exposed to COVID-19. The CDR3 DNA is TGTGCCAGCAGCGATGGGACTAGCGAGCAGTTCTTC. It is translated as CASSDGTSEQFF.